These T cell receptor beta chains were read from a single sample in a study of T cells in Graves' hyperthyroidism and ophthalmopathy. MiXCR was run by TCRdb on the multiplex PCR reads, yielding one entry per CDR3 protein. Among around 490,000 distinct CDR3 sequences listed, 20% were seen once. Sequenced: blood. The source of these receptors is a man aged 35-49 years with Graves' ophthalmopathy. The CDR3 runs from the conserved cysteine through the conserved F or W. D genes are given only for firm matches. Clone size appears in some rows only: once, few, many, or a class for an expanded clone.

-	TRBV7-6	TRBJ1-4	-	CASSNLLGKAEKLFF	TGTGCCAGCAGCAACCTTCTGGGGAAGGCTGAAAAACTGTTTTTT
TRBD2	TRBV6-1	TRBJ2-3	many	CASKTSGGSTDTQYF	TGTGCCAGCAAGACTAGCGGGGGCTCCACAGATACGCAGTATTTT
-	TRBV7-9	TRBJ1-6	-	CASAQGKRGYNSPLHF	TGTGCCAGCGCCCAAGGAAAGCGGGGGTATAATTCACCCCTCCACTTT
-	TRBV6-2/TRBV6-3	TRBJ2-7	many	CGGPGVNLYEQYF	TGCGGGGGGCCGGGGGTCAACCTCTACGAGCAGTACTTC
-	TRBV7-9	TRBJ2-2	few	CASSYLSTGELFF	TGTGCCAGCAGCTACCTCTCCACCGGGGAGCTGTTTTTT
-	TRBV4-2	TRBJ2-7	many	CASSQDQGVLSEQYF	TGTGCCAGCAGCCAAGATCAAGGGGTCCTTAGCGAGCAGTACTTC
-	TRBV12-3/TRBV12-4	TRBJ2-7	many	CASSIGRGEQYF	TGTGCCAGCAGTATCGGACGGGGAGAGCAGTACTTC
-	TRBV7-9	TRBJ1-4	-	CASSSDLITNEKLFF	TGTGCCAGCAGCTCGGACCTGATAACTAATGAAAAACTGTTTTTT
-	TRBV3-1	TRBJ1-1	few	CASSQGRGSEAFF	TGTGCCAGCAGCCAAGGACGCGGGTCTGAAGCTTTCTTT
-	TRBV6-1	TRBJ2-1	-	CASRHVAGANEQFF	TGTGCCAGCAGACACGTGGCCGGGGCCAATGAGCAGTTCTTC
-	TRBV30	TRBJ1-4	few	CAWRGGWSEKLFF	TGTGCCTGGAGAGGAGGGTGGAGTGAAAAACTGTTTTTT
TRBD1	TRBV6-1	TRBJ2-2	-	CASSEGTGVTGELFF	TGTGCCAGCAGTGAAGGGACAGGAGTGACCGGGGAGCTGTTTTTT
-	TRBV25-1	TRBJ2-2	-	CASTRPGHEELFF	TGTGCCAGCACTCGTCCGGGACACGAGGAGCTGTTTTTT
TRBD1	TRBV7-8	TRBJ2-7	few	CASSLVNRGMYEQYF	TGTGCCAGCAGCTTAGTGAACAGGGGGATGTACGAGCAGTACTTC
-	TRBV6-1	TRBJ1-5	once	CASSPRQTGSNQSQHF	TGTGCCAGCAGCCCCCGGCAGACGGGAAGCAATCAGTCCCAGCATTTT
TRBD1	TRBV4-2	TRBJ1-1	few	CASSHPQGAGNTEAFF	TGTGCCAGCAGCCATCCACAGGGGGCAGGTAACACTGAAGCTTTCTTT
TRBD2	TRBV11-2	TRBJ2-1	-	CASGYPPTGTSGGSPYNEQFF	TGTGCCAGCGGATACCCCCCTACCGGGACTAGCGGGGGGTCCCCCTACAATGAGCAGTTCTTC
-	TRBV6-1	TRBJ1-1	-	CASSPRTNTEAFF	TGTGCCAGCAGCCCGCGGACGAACACTGAAGCTTTCTTT
-	TRBV7-9	TRBJ1-1	many	CASRLGGQNTEAFF	TGTGCCAGCAGGCTCGGGGGCCAGAACACTGAAGCTTTCTTT
TRBD1	TRBV7-6	TRBJ2-3	many	CASSLGTGPSDTQYF	TGTGCCAGCAGCTTAGGGACAGGGCCCTCAGATACGCAGTATTTT
-	TRBV25-1	TRBJ2-5	few	CASSEPPGHQETQYF	TGTGCCAGCAGTGAACCCCCGGGGCACCAAGAGACCCAGTACTTC
TRBD1	TRBV10-3	TRBJ1-5	few	CATLGTADSNQPQHF	TGTGCCACCCTCGGGACAGCCGATAGCAATCAGCCCCAGCATTTT
-	TRBV7-3	TRBJ2-7	many	CASSFQHGNYEQYF	TGTGCCAGCAGCTTCCAGCACGGGAACTACGAGCAGTACTTC
-	TRBV12-3/TRBV12-4	TRBJ2-3	-	CASSPFPTDTQYF	TGTGCCAGCAGCCCCTTCCCCACAGATACGCAGTATTTT
TRBD2	TRBV11-2	TRBJ2-2	many	CASSPRLAETGELFF	TGTGCCAGCAGCCCAAGACTAGCGGAGACCGGGGAGCTGTTTTTT
TRBD2	TRBV28	TRBJ2-1	many	CASSPGGRYNEQFF	TGTGCCAGCAGCCCGGGAGGGCGGTACAATGAGCAGTTCTTC
-	TRBV20-1	TRBJ1-1	-	CSAGRGQMNTEAFF	TGCAGTGCTGGACGGGGTCAGATGAACACTGAAGCTTTCTTT
TRBD2	TRBV12-3/TRBV12-4	TRBJ2-1	-	CASARGGRGNEQFF	TGTGCCAGCGCCCGTGGCGGGAGGGGCAATGAGCAGTTCTTC
-	TRBV9	TRBJ2-3	few	CASSVEDRDTQYF	TGTGCCAGCAGCGTGGAAGACAGGGATACGCAGTATTTT
-	TRBV7-6	TRBJ1-3	-	CASSLKGGNTIYF	TGTGCCAGCAGCTTAAAGGGCGGAAACACCATATATTTT
-	TRBV4-1	TRBJ2-1	once	CASSPDGLPYNEQFF	TGCGCCAGCAGCCCCGACGGACTACCATACAATGAGCAGTTCTTC
-	TRBV25-1	TRBJ1-5	-	CASSDLGGGKSDSNQPQHF	TGTGCCAGCAGTGATTTGGGTGGAGGGAAGTCGGATAGCAATCAGCCCCAGCATTTT
TRBD1	TRBV5-1	TRBJ2-4	-	CASSEGQGTNIQYF	TGCGCCAGCAGCGAAGGACAGGGAACAAACATTCAGTACTTC
-	TRBV13	TRBJ2-3	once	CASSSSGLSTDTQYF	TGTGCCAGCAGCTCTTCGGGACTCAGCACAGATACGCAGTATTTT
TRBD2	TRBV28	TRBJ2-5	few	CASSLFPAGEVGETQYF	TGTGCCAGCAGTTTATTTCCAGCGGGAGAGGTGGGAGAGACCCAGTACTTC
-	TRBV30	TRBJ1-6	many	CAWHYLSDSPLHF	TGTGCCTGGCACTACCTTTCCGATTCACCCCTCCACTTT
-	TRBV10-2	TRBJ1-5	-	CASGQTRNQPQHF	TGCGCCAGCGGACAGACGCGCAATCAGCCCCAGCATTTT
TRBD2	TRBV5-1	TRBJ2-1	few	CASSLVSTGGTGRSSYNEQFF	TGCGCCAGCAGCTTGGTGAGTACGGGGGGGACCGGTCGGAGCTCCTACAATGAGCAGTTCTTC
-	TRBV20-1	TRBJ2-4	-	CSVFGAGKNIQYF	TGCAGCGTTTTCGGGGCAGGCAAAAACATTCAGTACTTC
TRBD2	TRBV4-3	TRBJ2-1	few	CASSHGSGGPTYNEQFF	TGCGCCAGCAGCCACGGTTCGGGGGGGCCCACCTACAATGAGCAGTTCTTC
-	TRBV28	TRBJ2-5	many	CASSPIGVEETQYF	TGTGCCAGCAGTCCCATCGGAGTGGAAGAGACCCAGTACTTC
-	TRBV6-1	TRBJ2-7	many	CASSPGGSGAYEQYF	TGTGCCAGCAGCCCCGGAGGTAGCGGAGCCTACGAGCAGTACTTC